This TCR beta chain originates from a study of lymphopenia after photon versus proton radiotherapy (dated by TCRdb to between 2018 and 2020). With respect to the entire study: In patients with gastrointestinal tumors who developed high-grade lymphopenia, the study compared the immunological effects of photon radiation therapy with those of proton radiation therapy. The approximately 20 patients in the cohort had gastrointestinal tumors, were treated with either photon or proton therapy, and subsequently developed lymphopenia. The goal of the study was to characterize the differences between the two radiation modalities in how they affect the immune system. Broader findings and caveats from the paper: After the lymphocyte count nadir, photon-treated repertoires showed oligoclonal expansion, especially of CD8+ Temra cells, which drove the drop in diversity. Among patients across the cohort who died, overall survival time showed an inverse correlation with a larger post-nadir drop in TCR diversity. During treatment, patients who received photon therapy lost naive T cells and TCR diversity and gained effector/memory populations, whereas patients who received proton therapy remained relatively stable. The survival association was assessed only in patients who died, and the authors presented better survival with proton therapy as a possibility rather than a demonstrated result.

In regard to this clone: It has no known antigen specificity. No quality values exist for individual bases; no much larger clone is one base distant.

Library preparation was by the immunoSEQ multiplex PCR assay. T cell repertoires were profiled by deep sequencing of rearranged TCR beta loci, alongside multiparametric flow cytometry. Held by TCRdb, this immuneACCESS table contains in-frame sequences only and omits some clones. Under half of the omission traces to an unresolved V gene where checked; the cause of the rest is unknown. This sample gives 65,000 or so clones in total; roughly 87% of them show up just once. The top ten clones comprise 9.5% to 15% of the sample. The sequenced sample was peripheral blood, obtained from a patient treated with proton-based radiotherapy. This clonotype originated in a man older than 75 with esophageal cancer.

The CDR3 here reads CAWSPGEPNYGYTF. The nucleotide sequence is given as TGTGCCTGGAGCCCAGGGGAACCTAACTATGGCTACACCTTC. Recombination linked TRBV30 to TRBJ1-2; TRBD1 is a possible D gene, resting on 6 matching bases. CDR1 and CDR2, looked up from the germline V gene (reference sequence), are GTSNPN and SVGIG. CDR3 length: 14 amino acids, cysteine to phenylalanine. Only the CDR3 portion is preserved as DNA: 42 bases, with reading frame beginning at the first base. V loses 3 bases of germline sequence and J loses 0 bases, and the interval between the two ends is 11 bases. Beyond the CDR3, the reference TRBV30 and TRBJ1-2 genes provide the residues; the full variable domain reads: SQTIHQWPATLVQPVGSPLSLECTVEGTSNPNLYWYRQAAGRGLQLLFYSVGIGQISSEVPQNLSASRPQDRQFILSSKKLLLSDSGFYLCAWSPGEPNYGYTFGSGTRLTVV.